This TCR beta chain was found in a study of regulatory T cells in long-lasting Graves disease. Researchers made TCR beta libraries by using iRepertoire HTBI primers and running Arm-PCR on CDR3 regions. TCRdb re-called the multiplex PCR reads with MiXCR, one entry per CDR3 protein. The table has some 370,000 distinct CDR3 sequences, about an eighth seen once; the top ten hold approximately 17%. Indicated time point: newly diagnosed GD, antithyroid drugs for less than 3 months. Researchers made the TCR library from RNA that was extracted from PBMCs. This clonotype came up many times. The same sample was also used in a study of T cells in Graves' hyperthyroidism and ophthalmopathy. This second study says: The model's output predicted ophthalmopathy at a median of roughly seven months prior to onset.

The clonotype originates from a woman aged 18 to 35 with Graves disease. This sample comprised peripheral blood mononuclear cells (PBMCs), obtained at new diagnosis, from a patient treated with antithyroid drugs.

CDR3 protein: CASSLKQDYNEQFF. CDR3 bases: TGTGCCAGCAGCTTAAAACAGGATTACAATGAGCAGTTCTTC. This sequence joins TRBV7-9 and TRBJ2-1; D possibly corresponds to TRBD1 (5 bases). Trimming left V 2 bases short and J 4 bases short, with 9 bases between. The CDR3 is made up of 14 amino acids. The germline CDR1 and CDR2 sequences are SEHNR and FQNEAQ (reference sequence).